The 9 T cell receptor beta chains given below trace back to one sample, sequenced in a study of blood T cell repertoires in COVID-19. The method was immunoSEQ multiplex PCR; TCRdb's version includes in-frame clones alone and lacks a portion of them. This sample has fewer than 75,000 clones, with approximately 89% found just once. Material: peripheral blood. The receptor source for this set is a man aged 55 to 70 with active or convalescent COVID-19.

V gene TRBV18 combines with J gene TRBJ1-3, with TRBD1 as a possible D gene (5 bases). Germline V CDR1 and CDR2: KGHSH, LQKENI. The CDR3 length is 15 residues. The V gene lost 3 bases and the J gene lost 0 bases, with 9 bases spanning the gap. Here the CDR3 DNA reads TGTGCCAGCTCACCTCAAGACAGCTCTGGAAACACCATATATTTT. This codes for CASSPQDSSGNTIYF.

This sequence joins TRBV5-1 and TRBJ1-5; 9 nucleotides agree with TRBD1. V shed 4 bases, J shed 6 bases, and the junction held 8 bases outside the gene matches. Germline values: CDR1 SGHRS, CDR2 YFSETQ. This CDR3 region has 15 residues. This CDR3 reads CASSISGQGSQPQHF. As DNA, the CDR3 is TGCGCCAGCAGCATCTCGGGACAGGGAAGTCAGCCCCAGCATTTT.

This chain uses TRBV9 with TRBJ1-6; perhaps TRBD1 as D (5 bases). V was pared by 0 bases and J by 6 bases, with 10 bases between. CDR3 size: 15 residues. Germline-derived CDR1 and CDR2 are SGDLS and YYNGEE. CDR3 loop: CASSVGGRSNSPLHF. As DNA, the CDR3 is TGTGCCAGCAGCGTAGGGGGCAGGTCTAATTCACCCCTCCACTTT.

The V call is TRBV4-2, the J call TRBJ2-1; 13 nucleotides agree with TRBD2. This CDR3 has 16 amino acids. CDR1 is LGHNA and CDR2 is YNFKEQ in the germline V gene. The junction had 2 bases not matched to a gene; V was cut back by 4 bases and J by 2 bases. The CDR3 DNA reads TGTGCCAGCAGCCCAACTAGCGGGAGGGCCTACAATGAGCAGTTCTTC. This encodes CASSPTSGRAYNEQFF.

The J gene is TRBJ1-4, the V gene TRBV6-5; the match to TRBD1 covers 11 bases. V lost 6 bases, J lost 6 bases, and 3 bases stayed unmatched. In germline, CDR1 is MNHEY, CDR2 SVGAGI. The CDR3 totals 14 residues. The CDR3 is CASRRTGGYEKLFF. CDR3 sequence (DNA): TGTGCCAGCAGAAGGACAGGGGGCTATGAAAAACTGTTTTTT.

The gene calls are TRBV21-1 and TRBJ2-2; the tabulated D call, TRBD1, remains unverified against the DNA. TRBV21-1 is listed as a pseudogene. The CDR3 runs 15 residues. The chain's CDR3 is CASSRSPGGTGELFF. Written as DNA, the CDR3 is TGTGCCAGCAGCAGGTCGCCAGGTGGGACCGGGGAGCTGTTTTTT.

The V call is TRBV5-5, the J call TRBJ1-3; TRBD1 agrees at 7 bases. Per germline, CDR1 SGHKS and CDR2 YYEKEE (reference sequence). V lost 9 bases and J lost 10; bases outside the gene matches: 10. This CDR3 comprises 12 residues. The CDR3 loop is CATSSTGETIYF. The CDR3 region has the DNA TGTGCCACCTCCTCTACAGGGGAAACCATATATTTT.

The V call is TRBV18, the J call TRBJ2-3; weak D call: TRBD2 (5 bases). Looked up from germline, CDR1 is KGHSH and CDR2 is LQKENI. V was shortened by 3 bases and J by 3 bases, with 16 bases between the two germline ends. The CDR3 extends over 16 amino acids. This CDR3 reads CASSPTNEGLTDTQYF. CDR3 coding DNA: TGTGCCAGCTCACCGACTAATGAGGGCCTAACAGATACGCAGTATTTT. The whole variable domain, remainder taken from reference TRBV18 and TRBJ2-3, is NAGVMQNPRHLVRRRGQEARLRCSPMKGHSHVYWYRQLPEEGLKFMVYLQKENIIDESGMPKERFSAEFPKEGPSILRIQQVVRGDSAAYFCASSPTNEGLTDTQYFGPGTRLTVL.

The chain couples TRBV2 to TRBJ2-2; 8 bases agree with TRBD1. Germline CDR1 reads SNHLY; CDR2 reads FYNNEI. Germline trimming cut 8 bases from V and 2 bases from J; bases unmatched to any gene: 7. The length of the CDR3 is 15 residues. The CDR3: CASAETGANTGELFF. CDR3 DNA sequence: TGTGCCAGCGCCGAGACAGGGGCAAACACCGGGGAGCTGTTTTTT.